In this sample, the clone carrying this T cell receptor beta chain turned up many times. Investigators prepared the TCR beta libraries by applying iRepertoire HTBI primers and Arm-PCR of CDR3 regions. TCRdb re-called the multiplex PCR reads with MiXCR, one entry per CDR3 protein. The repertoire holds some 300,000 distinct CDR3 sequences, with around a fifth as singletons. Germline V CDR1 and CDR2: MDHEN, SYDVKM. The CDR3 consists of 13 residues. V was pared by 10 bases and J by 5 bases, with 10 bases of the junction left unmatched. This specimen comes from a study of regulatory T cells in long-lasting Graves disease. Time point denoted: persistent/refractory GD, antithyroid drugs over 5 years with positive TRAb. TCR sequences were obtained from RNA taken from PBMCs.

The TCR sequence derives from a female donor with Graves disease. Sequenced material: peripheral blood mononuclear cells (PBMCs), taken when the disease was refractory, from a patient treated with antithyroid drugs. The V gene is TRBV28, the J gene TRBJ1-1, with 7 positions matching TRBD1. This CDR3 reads CATEGEDRTEAFF. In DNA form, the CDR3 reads TGTGCCACCGAGGGGGAGGACAGGACTGAAGCTTTCTTT.